These T cell receptor beta chains were read from a single sample in a study of T cell changes during pregnancy in multiple sclerosis. This table comes from immunoSEQ multiplex PCR, and its TCRdb copy is limited to in-frame clones, with some not included. This repertoire shows approximately 100,000 clones, around 92% found once; its top ten account for approximately 2.2%. The sample in question was peripheral blood, obtained after pregnancy. These receptors were obtained from a female donor in good health, enrolled as a control in a pregnancy study. The CDR3 runs from the conserved cysteine through the conserved F or W. Where a row states a size, it is once, few, many or the class of an expanded clone; other rows omit it.

J | V | size | CDR3
TRBJ2-2 | TRBV19 | . | CASSILASLNTGELFF
TRBJ1-4 | TRBV18 | . | CASSPSLGQGVEKLFF
TRBJ2-7 | TRBV7-2 | . | CASSQDRGRFEQYF
TRBJ2-1 | TRBV9 | . | CASSVENGEQFF
TRBJ1-5 | TRBV6-5 | . | CASRPGQGAQPQHF
TRBJ2-1 | TRBV5-4 | . | CASSPLGGHNEQFF
TRBJ2-1 | TRBV5-6 | . | CASSSPLLAGGSLANEQFF
TRBJ2-1 | TRBV6-1 | . | CASSDKTKQFF
TRBJ2-1 | TRBV7-6 | . | CASSLARTSGSRDEQFF
TRBJ1-2 | TRBV7-2 | . | CASSLAFRDRGLRFF
TRBJ1-4 | TRBV6-5 | . | CASSYGGGSNEKLFF
TRBJ2-3 | TRBV4-2 | once | CASSQERLAGVSTDTQYF